This T cell receptor beta chain derives from a study of blood T cells in healthy people across ages. Through a sample-barcoded 5' primer and a J-beta primer mix, a second PCR was run for roughly 6 to 11 cycles. Every sample gave at least 3 million paired-end reads containing CDR3. TCRdb itself ran the 5' RACE reads through MiXCR, one entry per CDR3 protein. The sample holds roughly 1.9 million distinct CDR3 sequences, approximately 39% seen once. J was trimmed by 4 bases and V by 2 bases; bases with no gene match: 3. The CDR3 has 15 amino acids. Per germline, CDR1 ENHRY and CDR2 SYGVKD. On this clonotype: Its antigen remains unidentified.

Broader study findings: When one million T cells were used, diversity estimates were thought to be underestimates.

The source of this sequence is a human donor in good health. The sequencing input was blood. V gene TRBV10-3 combines with J gene TRBJ2-3, with 10 positions matching TRBD2. The CDR3 nucleotides read TGTGCCATCAGTGAGATTAGCGGGGGGCCAGATACGCAGTATTTT. It translates to CAISEISGGPDTQYF.